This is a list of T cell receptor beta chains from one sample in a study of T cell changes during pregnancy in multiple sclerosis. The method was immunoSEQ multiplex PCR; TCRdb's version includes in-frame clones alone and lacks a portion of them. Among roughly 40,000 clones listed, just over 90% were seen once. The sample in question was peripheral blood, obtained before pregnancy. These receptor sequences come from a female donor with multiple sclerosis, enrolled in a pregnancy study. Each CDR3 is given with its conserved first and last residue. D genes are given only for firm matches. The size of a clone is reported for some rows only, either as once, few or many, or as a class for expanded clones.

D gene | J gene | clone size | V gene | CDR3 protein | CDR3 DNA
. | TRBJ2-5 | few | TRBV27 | CASSSRKGETQYF | TGTGCCAGCAGTTCAAGAAAGGGGGAGACCCAGTACTTC
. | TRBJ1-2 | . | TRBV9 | CASSVVPDKPDNYGYTF | TGTGCCAGCAGCGTAGTTCCAGACAAGCCCGATAACTATGGCTACACCTTC
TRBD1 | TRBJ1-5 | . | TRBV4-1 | CASSPYRGGQPQHF | TGCGCCAGCAGCCCCTACAGGGGCGGACAGCCCCAGCATTTT
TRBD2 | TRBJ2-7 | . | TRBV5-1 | CASSLVASGSNYEQYF | TGCGCCAGCAGCTTGGTGGCTAGCGGGAGCAACTACGAGCAGTACTTC
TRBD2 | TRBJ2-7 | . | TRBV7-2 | CASSQSSGRYEQYF | TGTGCCAGCAGCCAGTCTAGCGGGAGGTACGAGCAGTACTTC
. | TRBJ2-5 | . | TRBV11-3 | CASSPGGDPQETQYF | TGTGCCAGCAGCCCTGGCGGTGATCCCCAAGAGACCCAGTACTTC
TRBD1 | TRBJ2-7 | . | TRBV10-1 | CASSEIGTDSYEQYF | TGCGCCAGCAGTGAGATAGGGACAGATTCCTACGAGCAGTACTTC
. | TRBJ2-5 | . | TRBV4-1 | CASSQGERKQETQYF | TGCGCCAGCAGCCAAGGCGAGCGTAAGCAAGAGACCCAGTACTTC
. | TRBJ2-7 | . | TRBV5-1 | CASSLGRKVEQYF | TGCGCCAGCAGCTTGGGGCGGAAGGTCGAGCAGTACTTC
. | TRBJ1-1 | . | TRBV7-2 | CASSGGRNTEAFF | TGTGCCAGCAGTGGGGGGAGGAACACTGAAGCTTTCTTT
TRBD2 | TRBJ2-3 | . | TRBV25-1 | CASSLGRGDTQYF | TGTGCCAGCAGTCTAGGGAGGGGAGATACGCAGTATTTT
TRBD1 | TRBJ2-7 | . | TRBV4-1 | CASSQDRVSHEQYF | TGCGCCAGCAGCCAGGACAGGGTTTCCCACGAGCAGTACTTC
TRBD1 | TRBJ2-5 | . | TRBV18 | CASSPPGQMKETQYF | TGTGCCAGCTCACCACCGGGACAGATGAAAGAGACCCAGTACTTC
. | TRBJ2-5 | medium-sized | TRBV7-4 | CASTLGRRYQETQYF | TGTGCCAGCACCCTAGGTCGTAGGTACCAAGAGACCCAGTACTTC
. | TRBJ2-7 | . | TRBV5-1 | CASRSSADSSYEQYF | TGCGCCAGCAGGTCCTCGGCTGACAGCTCCTACGAGCAGTACTTC
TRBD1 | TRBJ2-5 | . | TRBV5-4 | CASSYRQGETQYF | TGTGCCAGCAGCTACCGACAGGGGGAGACCCAGTACTTC
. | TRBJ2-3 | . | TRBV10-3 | CAAGETSTDTQYF | TGTGCAGCGGGCGAGACTAGCACAGATACGCAGTATTTT
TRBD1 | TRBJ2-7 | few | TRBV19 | CASKLYRDSPWYEQYF | TGTGCCAGTAAACTATACCGGGACAGCCCATGGTACGAGCAGTACTTC
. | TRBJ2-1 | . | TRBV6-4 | CASSDGEVREQFF | TGTGCCAGCAGTGACGGGGAGGTTCGCGAGCAGTTCTTC
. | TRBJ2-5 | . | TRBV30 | CAWSVRETQYF | TGTGCCTGGAGTGTTAGAGAGACCCAGTACTTC
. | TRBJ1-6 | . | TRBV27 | CASSTAGGGNSPLHF | TGTGCCAGCAGTACCGCCGGGGGTGGAAATTCACCCCTCCACTTT